This T cell receptor (beta chain) was identified during a study of graft-versus-host responses after intestinal transplantation (dated by TCRdb to the early 2020s). About the study as a whole: Multivisceral, liver-intestinal, or isolated intestinal transplants were received by the recipients. All recipients received anti-thymocyte globulin induction followed by maintenance tacrolimus and steroids for around 3 years. Bulk TCR-beta CDR3 sequencing was used to track graft-versus-host and host-versus-graft alloreactive T cell clones in the graft, circulation and bone marrow after intestinal transplantation. To identify alloreactive clones, pre-transplant mixed lymphocyte reaction products were sequenced and compared with unstimulated pre-transplant donor and recipient T cells. Of the 20 to 25 intestinal transplant recipients enrolled in the cohort, one of whom was a retransplant, 3 patients without pretransplant specimens were excluded. A peak of at least 4% donor T cells among recipient peripheral blood mononuclear cells was the definition used for donor T cell macrochimerism. Rather than going through the commercial service, samples from three later patients were sequenced in-house on an Illumina MiSeq and processed with MiXCR. Results the study describes overall, beyond this receptor: High GvH to HvG T cell clonal ratios were observed in the allografts of patients with donor T cell macrochimerism. Early after transplant, peak levels of circulating GvH clones were associated with declines in HvG clones. Conclusions were limited by the relatively low number and heterogeneity of intestinal transplant patients. GvH clones were found in recipient bone marrow, and some of the GvH clones appeared earlier in ileal mucosa or blood, which is consistent with an intestinal mucosal origin.

Library preparation used the immunoSEQ multiplex PCR assay. For most patients, genomic DNA was isolated with the Qiagen DNeasy Blood and Tissue Kit and sent frozen to Adaptive Biotechnologies for TCR sequencing. For most patients, high-throughput TCR-beta CDR3 sequencing of genomic DNA was performed by Adaptive Biotechnologies. From the authors' description of their analysis: TCR sequencing data were retrieved from Adaptive's ImmunoSEQ software for 15 to 20 patients, whereas three other patients were processed with MiXCR and VDJtools. To correct CD4 versus CD8 sorting errors, any sequence found in both subsets at a frequency ratio below 5:1 was removed. CDR3 nucleotide sequences shared by donor and recipient were removed because the origin of these sequences could not be assigned. Alloreactive clones required at least 2-fold expansion over unstimulated cells and minimum CFSE-low frequency of 0.002% (template counts) or 0.001% (read counts). A clone was considered mappable if detected in the sequenced pre-transplant spleen, lymph node, or MLR CFSE-low populations of the donor or recipient. The cumulative frequency of alloreactive clones was calculated as a percentage of all sequences, weighted by copy number. TCRdb provides this immuneACCESS table in a form limited to in-frame rearrangements. Some clones are lacking; in checked studies, under half of them reflect an unresolved V gene, and why the rest are absent is not known. V, J and clone size derive from that table, while D and trimming were established from the DNA sequence. Counted in this sample were around 120,000 clones; approximately 92% of them appeared once. The top ten hold around 0.12% of the sample.

According to the study, the label for this sample's time point signals: cells obtained before transplantation from donor or recipient. CD3+CD4+ and CD3+CD8+ populations were FACS-sorted from unstimulated pre-transplant donor and recipient cells taken from spleen or lymph nodes. For this clone: There is no known antigen for this receptor. It has no much larger one-base neighbor in the sample; base qualities were not kept.

Spanning cysteine to phenylalanine, the CDR3 consists of 15 amino acids. The retained sequence is limited to the CDR3, 45 bases, with the frame set at the first base. Sequencing used unstimulated CD4+ T cells sorted from spleen or lymph node cells, obtained before intestinal transplant. In this chain, TRBV21-1 is recombined with TRBJ2-5; TRBD1 is the table's D call and was not checked against the DNA. TRBV21-1 is reported as a pseudogene. This TCR derives from a human donor who received an intestinal transplant. DNA sequence: TGTGCCAGCAGCAAAGTCCAGGGTCTAGGAGAGACCCAGTACTTC. This translates into CASSKVQGLGETQYF.